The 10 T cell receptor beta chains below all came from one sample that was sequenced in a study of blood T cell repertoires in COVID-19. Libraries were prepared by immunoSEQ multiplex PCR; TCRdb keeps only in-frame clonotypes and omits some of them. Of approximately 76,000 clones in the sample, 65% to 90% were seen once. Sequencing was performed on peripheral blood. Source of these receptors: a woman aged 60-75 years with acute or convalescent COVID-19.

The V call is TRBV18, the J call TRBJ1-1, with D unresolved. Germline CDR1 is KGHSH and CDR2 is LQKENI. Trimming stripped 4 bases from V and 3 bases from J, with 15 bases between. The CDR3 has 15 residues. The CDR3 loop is CASSRGRVEDTEAFF. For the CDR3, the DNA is TGTGCCAGCTCACGCGGGAGGGTTGAGGACACTGAAGCTTTCTTT.

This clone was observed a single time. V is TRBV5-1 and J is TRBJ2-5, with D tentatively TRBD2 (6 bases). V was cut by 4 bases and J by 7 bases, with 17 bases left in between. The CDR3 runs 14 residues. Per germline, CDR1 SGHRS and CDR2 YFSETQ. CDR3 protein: CASSPEGSSGTQYF. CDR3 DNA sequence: TGCGCCAGCAGCCCGGAGGGGAGCTCAGGGACCCAGTACTTC.

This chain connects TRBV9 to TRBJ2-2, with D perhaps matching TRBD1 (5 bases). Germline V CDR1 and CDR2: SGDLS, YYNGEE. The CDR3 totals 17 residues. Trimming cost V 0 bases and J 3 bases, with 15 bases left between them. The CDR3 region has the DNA TGTGCCAGCAGCGTAGTCGCGGCAGCCAGGGACACCGGGGAGCTGTTTTTT. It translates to CASSVVAAARDTGELFF.

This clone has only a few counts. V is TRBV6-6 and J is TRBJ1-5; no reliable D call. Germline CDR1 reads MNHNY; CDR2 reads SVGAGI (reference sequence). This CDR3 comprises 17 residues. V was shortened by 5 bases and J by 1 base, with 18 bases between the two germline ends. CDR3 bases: TGTGCCAGCAGTCCCTCGGGGTGGGTCGGGAGCAATCAGCCCCAGCATTTT. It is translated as CASSPSGWVGSNQPQHF.

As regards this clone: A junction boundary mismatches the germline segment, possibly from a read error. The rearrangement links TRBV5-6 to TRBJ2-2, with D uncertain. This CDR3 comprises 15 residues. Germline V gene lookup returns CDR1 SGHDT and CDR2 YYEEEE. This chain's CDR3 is CASSLGGTKTGELFF. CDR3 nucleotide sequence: TGTGCCAGCAGCTTGGGAGGTACGAAAACCGGGGAGCTGTTTTTT.

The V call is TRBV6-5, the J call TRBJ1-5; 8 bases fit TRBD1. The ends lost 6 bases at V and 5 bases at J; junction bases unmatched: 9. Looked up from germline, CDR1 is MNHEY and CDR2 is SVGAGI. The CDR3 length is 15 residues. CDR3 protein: CASRSGQGRDQPQHF. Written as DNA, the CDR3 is TGTGCCAGCAGATCAGGACAGGGTCGGGATCAGCCCCAGCATTTT.

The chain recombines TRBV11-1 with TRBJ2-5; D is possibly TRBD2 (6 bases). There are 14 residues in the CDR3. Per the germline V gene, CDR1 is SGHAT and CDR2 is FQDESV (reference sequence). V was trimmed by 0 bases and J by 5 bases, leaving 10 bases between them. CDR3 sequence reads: CASSLAGGSETQYF. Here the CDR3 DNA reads TGTGCCAGCAGCTTAGCGGGGGGTTCGGAGACCCAGTACTTC.

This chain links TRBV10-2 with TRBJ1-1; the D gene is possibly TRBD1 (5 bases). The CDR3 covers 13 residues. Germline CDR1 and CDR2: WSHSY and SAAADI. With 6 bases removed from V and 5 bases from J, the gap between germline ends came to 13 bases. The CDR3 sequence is CASSPGAGTEAFF. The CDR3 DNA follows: TGCGCCAGCAGCCCCGGGGCGGGGACTGAAGCTTTCTTT.

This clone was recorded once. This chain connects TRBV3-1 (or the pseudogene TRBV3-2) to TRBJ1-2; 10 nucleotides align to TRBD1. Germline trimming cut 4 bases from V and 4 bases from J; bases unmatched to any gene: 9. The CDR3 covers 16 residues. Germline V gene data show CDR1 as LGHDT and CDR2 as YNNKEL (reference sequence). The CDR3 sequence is CASSPTTGGTSYGYTF. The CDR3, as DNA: TGTGCCAGCAGCCCGACGACAGGGGGCACCTCCTATGGCTACACCTTC.

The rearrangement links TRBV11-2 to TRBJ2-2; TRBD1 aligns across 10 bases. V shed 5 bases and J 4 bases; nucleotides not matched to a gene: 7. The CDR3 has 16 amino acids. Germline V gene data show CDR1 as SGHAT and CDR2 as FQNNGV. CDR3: CASSLLDRGLTGELFF. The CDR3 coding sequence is TGTGCCAGCAGCCTACTAGACAGGGGGCTCACCGGGGAGCTGTTTTTT.